This T cell receptor (beta chain) originates from a study of blood T cell repertoires in COVID-19. Across the whole study: Both acute and convalescent COVID-19 samples were obtained from the United States, Italy and Spain.

Germline CDR1 and CDR2: SNHLY and FYNNEI. There are 14 residues in the CDR3. V dropped 6 bases and J dropped 6 bases, with 14 bases sitting between them. Original handling: By means of reference gene primer amplification, nucleated cell counts were estimated. Only in-frame clones appear in the TCRdb table, and some are missing; sequencing was by immunoSEQ multiplex PCR. V, J and clone size are taken as reported in that table, and D and trimming were inferred from the DNA itself. Of roughly 250,000 clones detected, roughly 86% appear once; the ten largest clones hold about 2.5%. Residents of over 20 US areas, aged roughly 18 to 89 years, made up the participants. Each participant's cohort was designated according to participant-reported clinical history.

The sequencing input was PBMCs or T cells enriched from blood (not recorded which). This TCR was recovered from a woman between 25 and 40 years old with acute COVID-19. V usage is TRBV2 and J usage is TRBJ1-4, with D hard to call. The CDR3 nucleotides read TGTGCCAGCAGGCTGGCCAGGAATGATGAAAAACTGTTTTTT. It specifies CASRLARNDEKLFF.